Presented here are 5 T cell receptor beta chains from one specimen sequenced in a study of blood T cell repertoires in COVID-19. Clones were read by immunoSEQ multiplex PCR, and TCRdb kept only the in-frame ones, dropping some. The profile covers more than 200,000 clones, with 85% to 90% appearing a single time and around 4.2% taken by the ten largest. Sequences were obtained from PBMCs or T cells enriched from blood (not recorded which). Source of these receptors: a woman in her twenties or thirties with acute COVID-19.

The V gene is TRBV4-1, the J gene TRBJ2-7; the match to TRBD2 covers 10 bases. This CDR3 region has 15 residues. Germline trimming cut 3 bases from V and 3 bases from J; bases unmatched to any gene: 5. Per the germline V gene, CDR1 is MGHRA and CDR2 is YSYEKL. This CDR3 reads CASSHPSGGVYEQYF. The CDR3 DNA reads TGCGCCAGCAGCCATCCTAGCGGGGGTGTCTACGAGCAGTACTTC.

The J gene is TRBJ1-6, the V gene TRBV7-9, with D maybe TRBD1 (5 bases). V lost 1 base and J 8 bases, leaving 12 bases between the germline ends. The V gene's germline CDR1 is SEHNR and CDR2 FQNEAQ (reference sequence). The CDR3 has 15 residues. CDR3 residues: CASSLEAGRDSPLHF. CDR3 bases: TGTGCCAGCAGCTTAGAGGCAGGGAGGGATTCACCCCTCCACTTT.

The chain uses TRBV9 and TRBJ1-1, with TRBD1 matching 8 bases. Trimming took 4 bases from V and 5 from J; bases not matched to a gene: 7. Looked up from germline, CDR1 is SGDLS and CDR2 is YYNGEE. This CDR3 comprises 14 residues. The CDR3 here is CASSPRTGRTEAFF. CDR3 coding DNA: TGTGCCAGCAGCCCAAGGACAGGGAGGACTGAAGCTTTCTTT.

The chain uses TRBV5-1 and TRBJ2-7; D is possibly TRBD2 (5 bases). V was trimmed by 0 bases and J by 0 bases, leaving 10 bases between them. The CDR3 covers 15 residues. Germline V gene sequence: CDR1 SGHRS, CDR2 YFSETQ. The CDR3 region is CASSLGGEGSYEQYF. CDR3 coding DNA: TGCGCCAGCAGCTTGGGGGGTGAGGGCTCCTACGAGCAGTACTTC.

J is TRBJ1-2 and V is TRBV10-1; no clear D gene. V gave up 4 bases and J gave up 3 bases, with 6 bases separating them. This CDR3 has 12 residues. The germline CDR1 and CDR2 sequences are WNHNN and SYGVQD (reference sequence). CDR3 protein: CASSAGYYGYTF. Here the CDR3 DNA reads TGCGCCAGCAGTGCGGGGTACTATGGCTACACCTTC.